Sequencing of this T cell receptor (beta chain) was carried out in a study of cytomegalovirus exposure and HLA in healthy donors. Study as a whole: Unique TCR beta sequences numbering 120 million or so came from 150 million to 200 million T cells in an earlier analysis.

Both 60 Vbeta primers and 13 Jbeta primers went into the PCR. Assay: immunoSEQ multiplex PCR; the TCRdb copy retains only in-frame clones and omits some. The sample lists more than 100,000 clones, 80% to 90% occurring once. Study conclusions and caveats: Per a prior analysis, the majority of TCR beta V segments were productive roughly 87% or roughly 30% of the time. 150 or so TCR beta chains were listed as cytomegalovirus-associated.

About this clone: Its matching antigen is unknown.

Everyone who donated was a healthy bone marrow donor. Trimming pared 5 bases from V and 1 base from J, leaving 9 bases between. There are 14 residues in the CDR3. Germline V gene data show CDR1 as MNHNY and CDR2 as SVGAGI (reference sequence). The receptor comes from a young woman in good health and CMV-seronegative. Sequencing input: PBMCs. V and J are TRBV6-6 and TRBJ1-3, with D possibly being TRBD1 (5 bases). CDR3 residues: CASSTQGSGNTIYF. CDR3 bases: TGTGCCAGCAGTACCCAGGGTTCTGGAAACACCATATATTTT.